This T cell receptor beta chain comes out of a study of cytomegalovirus exposure and HLA in healthy donors. Every donor was a healthy person donating bone marrow. The PCR ran on 60 Vbeta and 13 Jbeta primers. TCRdb's copy holds only in-frame clones and misses some; the assay was immunoSEQ multiplex PCR. This sample has approximately 130,000 clones, with about four fifths found just once. Trimming removed 6 bases from V and 3 bases from J, with 8 bases in between. Germline-derived CDR1 and CDR2 are MDHEN and SYDVKM. The CDR3 loop spans 12 amino acids. A remark on this clone: Other DNA sequences from this sample encode an identical CDR3 as well.

The gene calls are TRBV28 and TRBJ1-2; no clear D gene. The sequenced sample consisted of PBMCs. The sequence came from a man aged 30-40 years in good health and CMV-seronegative. CDR3 DNA: TGTGCCAGCAGCCTCGGGGACTATGGCTACACCTTC. The encoded protein is CASSLGDYGYTF.